The 25 T cell receptor beta chains listed next were all sequenced from one sample in a study of blood T cell repertoires in COVID-19. Method: immunoSEQ multiplex PCR; TCRdb's copy keeps in-frame clones and lacks some. This table has more than 150,000 clones, 65% to 80% appearing once. The sequenced sample was peripheral blood. The receptor source for this set is a middle-aged man who had recovered from COVID-19.

This sequence joins TRBV5-1 and TRBJ2-1, with TRBD2 matching 10 bases. Looked up from germline, CDR1 is SGHRS and CDR2 is YFSETQ. The CDR3 runs 15 residues. The V gene end was trimmed by 5 bases and the J gene end by 5 bases; junction bases not matched to a gene: 7. As DNA, the CDR3 is TGCGCCAGCAGACGTGGACTAGCGGTGGACAATGAGCAGTTCTTC. Its protein product is CASRRGLAVDNEQFF.

J is TRBJ2-1 and V is TRBV10-3; a possible D gene is TRBD2 (6 bases). The CDR3 sequence is 15 residues long. Germline loops: CDR1 ENHRY, CDR2 SYGVKD. Trimming took 6 bases from V and 9 from J, leaving 21 bases between them. CDR3: CAISAGPPGDGEQFF. CDR3 sequence (DNA): TGTGCCATCAGCGCCGGACCTCCGGGGGATGGTGAGCAGTTCTTC.

The rearrangement uses TRBV2 and TRBJ2-7, with D unresolved. Germline V gene lookup returns CDR1 SNHLY and CDR2 FYNNEI. The germline V and J ends were trimmed by 2 bases and 2 bases, with 13 bases remaining between them. CDR3 length: 15 residues. CDR3 residues: CASSESRVKPYEQYF. DNA for the CDR3: TGTGCCAGCAGTGAATCCCGGGTCAAACCCTACGAGCAGTACTTC.

The gene calls are TRBV11-2 and TRBJ2-7, with 8 bases identical to TRBD2. Germline V gene sequence: CDR1 SGHAT, CDR2 FQNNGV. The CDR3 loop spans 14 amino acids. V dropped 5 bases and J dropped 2; count of bases not matched to a gene: 5. The CDR3 reads CASSGSGLAYEQYF. CDR3 bases: TGTGCCAGCAGCGGATCGGGACTAGCCTACGAGCAGTACTTC.

V and J are TRBV6-1 and TRBJ1-5; 8 bases fit TRBD1. Germline-derived CDR1 and CDR2 are MNHNS and SASEGT. J lost 5 bases, V lost 0 bases, and 12 bases had no gene match. This CDR3 has 18 amino acids. The CDR3 spells CASSEADPWTGTDQPQHF. In nucleotides, the CDR3 is TGTGCCAGCAGTGAAGCCGACCCTTGGACAGGGACGGATCAGCCCCAGCATTTT.

J is TRBJ2-4 and V is TRBV4-3, with 9 positions matching TRBD1. The CDR3 is made up of 17 amino acids. The ends lost 1 base at V and 1 base at J; junction bases unmatched: 5. The germline CDR1 and CDR2 sequences are LGHNA and YSLEER. The CDR3 here is CASSQGRTGVAKNIQYF. The CDR3 coding sequence is TGCGCCAGCAGCCAAGGACGGACAGGGGTGGCCAAAAACATTCAGTACTTC.

The V gene is TRBV19, the J gene TRBJ2-7, with 7 bases aligning to TRBD1. The ends lost 2 bases at V and 4 bases at J; junction bases unmatched: 8. CDR1 is LNHDA and CDR2 is SQIVND in the germline V gene (reference sequence). The CDR3 runs to 15 residues. Here the CDR3 reads CASSIRTGDMYEQYF. The CDR3 region has the DNA TGTGCCAGTAGTATAAGAACAGGGGATATGTACGAGCAGTACTTC.

V and J are TRBV6-4 and TRBJ1-1; 9 nucleotides align to TRBD1. CDR3 length: 14 residues. With 3 bases clipped from V and 1 base from J, the junction kept 0 bases outside the gene matches. Germline CDR1 MRHNA, CDR2 SNTAGT. CDR3 region: CASSEGQGNTEAFF. For the CDR3, the DNA is TGTGCCAGCAGTGAGGGACAGGGGAACACTGAAGCTTTCTTT.

J is TRBJ2-5 and V is TRBV21-1; TRBD2 is the table's D call and was not checked against the DNA. TRBV21-1 counts as a pseudogene. The CDR3 consists of 14 residues. The CDR3 sequence is CASSKECWERTQYF. Here the CDR3 DNA reads TGTGCCAGCAGCAAAGAGTGTTGGGAGAGGACCCAGTACTTC.

This clone was detected a few times. This chain uses TRBV6-5 with TRBJ2-1; 7 nucleotides line up with TRBD1. This CDR3 is built from 16 residues. CDR1 MNHEY and CDR2 SVGAGI come from the germline V gene. J gave up 7 bases and V 3 bases, and 12 bases lay outside the gene matches. DNA for the CDR3: TGTGCCAGCAGTTATTACCGGGACAGTTGGACAAATGAGCAGTTCTTC. Its translation: CASSYYRDSWTNEQFF.

The chain employs TRBV6-4 and TRBJ2-1; TRBD2 agrees at 13 bases. This CDR3 comprises 14 residues. Germline V gene sequence: CDR1 MRHNA, CDR2 SNTAGT. V was clipped by 3 bases and J by 13 bases; unmatched bases: 6. The CDR3 coding sequence is TGTGCCAGCAGTGATGAACTAGCGGGGGGGATACAGTTCTTC. It translates to CASSDELAGGIQFF.

The V call is TRBV4-2, the J call TRBJ2-1; 9 bases fit TRBD2. V trimming: 0 bases; J trimming: 7 bases; junction bases outside the gene matches: 7. Germline CDR1 reads LGHNA; CDR2 reads YNFKEQ. CDR3 length equals 16 residues. The CDR3 here is CASSQEKAGGGNEQFF. The CDR3 DNA follows: TGTGCCAGCAGCCAAGAAAAAGCGGGAGGTGGGAATGAGCAGTTCTTC.

The chain is built from TRBV11-2 and TRBJ2-7; 11 nucleotides align to TRBD2. V shed 5 bases and J 6 bases; nucleotides not matched to a gene: 12. Germline values: CDR1 SGHAT, CDR2 FQNNGV. This CDR3 comprises 16 residues. The CDR3 spells CASSPLLAGGGREQYF. The CDR3 nucleotides read TGTGCCAGCAGCCCCCTCCTAGCGGGAGGTGGTCGCGAGCAGTACTTC.

This chain uses TRBV11-2 with TRBJ1-1; TRBD1 aligns across 7 bases. This CDR3 has 14 amino acids. V gave up 3 bases and J gave up 0 bases; unmatched junction bases: 1. Germline lookup yields CDR1 SGHAT and CDR2 FQNNGV. DNA of the CDR3: TGTGCCAGCAGCTTCGGGACAGTGAACACTGAAGCTTTCTTT. Its translation is CASSFGTVNTEAFF.

This clone appeared a few times. The CDR3 nucleotides read TGCGCCAGCAGCACCACCGGGACGGGGGATGAAAAACTGTTTTTT. This translates into CASSTTGTGDEKLFF. The V and J genes are TRBV4-1 and TRBJ1-4, with D possibly matching TRBD1 (5 bases). V lost 5 bases, J lost 6 bases, and 16 bases lay in between. Germline V gene data show CDR1 as MGHRA and CDR2 as YSYEKL. The CDR3 is 15 amino acids.

The rearrangement links TRBV6-5 to TRBJ2-5, with 10 nucleotides matching TRBD2. The CDR3 loop spans 16 amino acids. Trimming at V came to 2 bases and at J to 5 bases, leaving 8 bases not matched to a gene. Germline loops: CDR1 MNHEY, CDR2 SVGAGI. The CDR3, as DNA: TGTGCCAGCAGTTACCCGCTAGCGGGAGACAGTGAGACCCAGTACTTC. Translating gives CASSYPLAGDSETQYF.

The rearrangement links TRBV28 to TRBJ1-5; D uncertain. Germline lookup yields CDR1 MDHEN and CDR2 SYDVKM. The CDR3 extends over 12 amino acids. The V end lost 5 bases, the J end lost 7 bases, and 9 bases lay between the germline ends. The DNA of the CDR3 is TGTGCCAGCAGTCCTCCGGAGCAGCCCCAGCATTTT. This gives the protein CASSPPEQPQHF.

The chain joins TRBV7-3 to TRBJ2-2; TRBD2 might be the D (6 bases). Trimming stripped 2 bases from V and 1 base from J, with 11 bases between. This CDR3 has 16 residues. CDR1 and CDR2 (germline): SGHTA, FQGTGA. CDR3 in DNA: TGTGCCAGCAGCTTATTGAGCGGGCGGAACACCGGGGAGCTGTTTTTT. The encoded protein is CASSLLSGRNTGELFF.

This clone was picked up a small number of times. The chain combines TRBV7-3 with TRBJ2-5, with TRBD2 identical over 8 bases. The J segment lost 5 bases and the V segment lost 4 bases, leaving 6 bases of the junction unmatched. CDR3 length equals 14 residues. Germline CDR1 is SGHTA and CDR2 is FQGTGA. This CDR3 reads CASSSSAGVETQYF. The CDR3 nucleotides are TGTGCCAGCAGCTCCTCAGCGGGAGTGGAGACCCAGTACTTC.

Points on this clone: One end of the junction does not line up with germline, which may come from a read error. This CDR3 reads CASSARQSFNSPLHF. CDR3 in DNA: TGTGCCAGCAGCGCTCGACAGTCCTTTAATTCACCCCTCCACTTT. The chain combines TRBV9 with TRBJ1-6, with D possibly TRBD1 on 5 matching bases. The CDR3 loop spans 15 amino acids. Germline lookup yields CDR1 SGDLS and CDR2 YYNGEE.

This sequence joins TRBV6-5 and TRBJ2-1; 10 bases are shared with TRBD2. The CDR3 length is 14 residues. Germline trimming cut 6 bases from V and 14 bases from J; bases unmatched to any gene: 13. Germline loops: CDR1 MNHEY, CDR2 SVGAGI. CDR3 sequence reads: CASRELSGRAFEFF. The CDR3 DNA reads TGTGCCAGCAGGGAGCTAAGCGGGAGGGCCTTTGAGTTCTTC.

The gene calls are TRBV18 and TRBJ2-5, with D perhaps matching TRBD2 (5 bases). Looked up from germline, CDR1 is KGHSH and CDR2 is LQKENI. Trimming took 6 bases from V and 4 from J, leaving 15 bases between them. The CDR3 sequence is 14 residues long. The CDR3 protein is CASSRVGSRETQYF. The CDR3 DNA is TGTGCCAGCTCCCGAGTGGGGAGTCGAGAGACCCAGTACTTC.

The genes are TRBV18 and TRBJ1-1; TRBD1 might be the D (6 bases). Germline CDR1 reads KGHSH; CDR2 reads LQKENI. The CDR3 contains 14 residues. The V and J ends lost 1 base and 6 bases respectively, with 12 bases between them. CDR3 sequence (DNA): TGTGCCAGCTCACCACGGGACCCAGGGGCTGAAGCTTTCTTT. Its translation is CASSPRDPGAEAFF.

V and J are TRBV5-1 and TRBJ2-2; D perhaps matches TRBD2 (6 bases). The germline V gene encodes CDR1 SGHRS and CDR2 YFSETQ. This CDR3 is 14 amino acids long. V lost 4 bases and J lost 4, with 11 bases in between. CDR3 sequence reads: CASSPDYPTGELFF. Here the CDR3 DNA reads TGCGCCAGCAGCCCGGACTACCCCACCGGGGAGCTGTTTTTT. The full variable domain, completed using reference TRBV5-1 and TRBJ2-2, is KAGVTQTPRYLIKTRGQQVTLSCSPISGHRSVSWYQQTPGQGLQFLFEYFSETQRNKGNFPGRFSGRQFSNSRSEMNVSTLELGDSALYLCASSPDYPTGELFFGEGSRLTVL.

This chain connects TRBV29-1 to TRBJ1-4, with D possibly TRBD1 on 6 matching bases. CDR1 and CDR2 from the germline V gene are SQVTM and ANQGSEA. V lost 1 base and J lost 0, with 9 bases in between. The CDR3 runs to 15 residues. CDR3 in DNA: TGCAGCGTTGAAGGGACAGAAGCAACTAATGAAAAACTGTTTTTT. This gives the protein CSVEGTEATNEKLFF.